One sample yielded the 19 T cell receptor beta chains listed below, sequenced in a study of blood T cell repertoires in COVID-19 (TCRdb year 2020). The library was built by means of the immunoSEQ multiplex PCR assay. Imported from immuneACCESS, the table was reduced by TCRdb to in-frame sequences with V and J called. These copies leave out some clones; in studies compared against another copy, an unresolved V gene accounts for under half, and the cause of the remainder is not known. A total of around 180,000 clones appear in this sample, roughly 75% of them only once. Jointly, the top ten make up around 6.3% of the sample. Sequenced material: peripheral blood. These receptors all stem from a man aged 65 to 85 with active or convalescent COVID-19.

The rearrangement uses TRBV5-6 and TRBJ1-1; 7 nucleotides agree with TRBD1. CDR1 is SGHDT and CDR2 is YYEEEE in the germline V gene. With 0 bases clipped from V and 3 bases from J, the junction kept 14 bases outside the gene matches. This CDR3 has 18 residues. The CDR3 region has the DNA TGTGCCAGCAGCTTGGCAACTGGGGGACAGACCTCCTACACTGAAGCTTTCTTT. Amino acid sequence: CASSLATGGQTSYTEAFF.

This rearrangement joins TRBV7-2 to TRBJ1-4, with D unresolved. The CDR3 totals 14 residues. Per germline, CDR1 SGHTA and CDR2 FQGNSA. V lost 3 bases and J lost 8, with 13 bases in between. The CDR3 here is CASSLNGGPEKLFF. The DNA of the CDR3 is TGTGCCAGCAGCTTGAACGGAGGTCCGGAAAAACTGTTTTTT.

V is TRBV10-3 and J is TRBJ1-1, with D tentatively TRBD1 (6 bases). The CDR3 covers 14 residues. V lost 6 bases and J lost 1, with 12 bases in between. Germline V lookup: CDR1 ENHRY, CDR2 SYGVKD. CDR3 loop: CAISPRDTNTEAFF. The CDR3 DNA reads TGTGCCATCAGCCCCCGGGACACGAACACTGAAGCTTTCTTT.

CDR3 amino acids: CASSNPGQGGEKLFF. For the CDR3, the DNA is TGTGCCAGTTCTAACCCCGGACAGGGCGGCGAAAAACTGTTTTTT. The genes are TRBV19 and TRBJ1-4; TRBD1 matches 8 bases. The CDR3 has 15 residues. The ends lost 8 bases at V and 8 bases at J; junction bases unmatched: 13. Germline loops: CDR1 LNHDA, CDR2 SQIVND (reference sequence).

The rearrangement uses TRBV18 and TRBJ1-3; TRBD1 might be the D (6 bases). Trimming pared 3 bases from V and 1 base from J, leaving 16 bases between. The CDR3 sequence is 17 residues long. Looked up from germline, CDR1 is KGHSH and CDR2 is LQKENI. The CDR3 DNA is TGTGCCAGCTCACCTTTTCTAGAGGACAGATCTGGAAACACCATATATTTT. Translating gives CASSPFLEDRSGNTIYF. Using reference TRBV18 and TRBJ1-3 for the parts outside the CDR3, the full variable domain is NAGVMQNPRHLVRRRGQEARLRCSPMKGHSHVYWYRQLPEEGLKFMVYLQKENIIDESGMPKERFSAEFPKEGPSILRIQQVVRGDSAAYFCASSPFLEDRSGNTIYFGEGSWLTVV.

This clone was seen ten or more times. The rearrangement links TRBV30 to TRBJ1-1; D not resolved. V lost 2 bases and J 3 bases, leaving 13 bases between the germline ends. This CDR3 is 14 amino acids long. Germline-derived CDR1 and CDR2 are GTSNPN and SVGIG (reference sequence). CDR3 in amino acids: CAWSWRVGDTEAFF. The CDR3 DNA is TGTGCCTGGAGTTGGAGGGTGGGCGACACTGAAGCTTTCTTT.

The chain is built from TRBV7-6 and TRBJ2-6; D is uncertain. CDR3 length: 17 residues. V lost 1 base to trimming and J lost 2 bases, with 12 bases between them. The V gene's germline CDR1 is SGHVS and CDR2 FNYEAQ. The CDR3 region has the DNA TGTGCCAGCAGCTTAGAACAGACGAACACTGGGGCCAACGTCCTGACTTTC. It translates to CASSLEQTNTGANVLTF.

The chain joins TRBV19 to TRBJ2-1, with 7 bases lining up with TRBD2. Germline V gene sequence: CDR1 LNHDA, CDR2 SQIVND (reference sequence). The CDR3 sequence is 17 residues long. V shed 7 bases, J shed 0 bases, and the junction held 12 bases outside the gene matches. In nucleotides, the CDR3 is TGTGCCAGTACCAAAGGGGCTAGCGGTAGCTCCTACAATGAGCAGTTCTTC. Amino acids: CASTKGASGSSYNEQFF.

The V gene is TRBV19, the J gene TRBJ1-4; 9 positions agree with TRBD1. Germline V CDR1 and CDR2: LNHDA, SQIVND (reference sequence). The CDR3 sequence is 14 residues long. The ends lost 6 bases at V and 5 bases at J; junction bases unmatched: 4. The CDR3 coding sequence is TGTGCCAGTAGGCGGGGACAGGGAAATGAAAAACTGTTTTTT. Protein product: CASRRGQGNEKLFF.

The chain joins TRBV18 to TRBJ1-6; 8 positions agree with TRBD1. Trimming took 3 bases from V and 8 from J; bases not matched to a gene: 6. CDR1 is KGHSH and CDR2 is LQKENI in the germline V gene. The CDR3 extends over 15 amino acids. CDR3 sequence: CASSPGQGGDSPLHF. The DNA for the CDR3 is TGTGCCAGCTCACCCGGACAGGGAGGCGATTCACCCCTCCACTTT.

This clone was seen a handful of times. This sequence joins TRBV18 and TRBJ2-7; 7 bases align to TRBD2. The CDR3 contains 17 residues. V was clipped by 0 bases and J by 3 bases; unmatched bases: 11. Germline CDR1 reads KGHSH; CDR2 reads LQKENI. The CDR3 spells CASSPPARGGGFYEQYF. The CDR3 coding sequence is TGTGCCAGCTCACCACCTGCTCGCGGGGGAGGCTTCTACGAGCAGTACTTC.

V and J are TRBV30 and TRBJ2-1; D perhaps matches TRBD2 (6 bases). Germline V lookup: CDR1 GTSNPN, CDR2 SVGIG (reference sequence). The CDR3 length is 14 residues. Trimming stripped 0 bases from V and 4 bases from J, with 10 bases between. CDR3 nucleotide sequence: TGTGCCTGGAGTGTACAGGACTATTACAATGAGCAGTTCTTC. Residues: CAWSVQDYYNEQFF.

In DNA form, the CDR3 reads TGTGCCAGTAGTACCAGGGGTAACTCACCCCTCCACTTT. Translation: CASSTRGNSPLHF. The rearrangement joins TRBV19 to TRBJ1-6, with a weak D call TRBD1 (6 bases). There are 13 residues in the CDR3. Trimming removed 4 bases at V and 10 bases at J, with 11 bases between. Looked up from germline, CDR1 is LNHDA and CDR2 is SQIVND (reference sequence). The whole variable domain, remainder taken from reference TRBV19 and TRBJ1-6, is DGGITQSPKYLFRKEGQNVTLSCEQNLNHDAMYWYRQDPGQGLRLIYYSQIVNDFQKGDIAEGYSVSREKKESFPLTVTSAQKNPTAFYLCASSTRGNSPLHFGNGTRLTVT.

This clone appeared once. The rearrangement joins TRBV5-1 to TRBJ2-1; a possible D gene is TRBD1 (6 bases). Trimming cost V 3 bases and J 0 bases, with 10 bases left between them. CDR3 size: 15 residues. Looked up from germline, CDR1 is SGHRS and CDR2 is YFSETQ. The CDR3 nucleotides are TGCGCCAGCAGCTGGGACATAAGCTCCTACAATGAGCAGTTCTTC. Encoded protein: CASSWDISSYNEQFF.

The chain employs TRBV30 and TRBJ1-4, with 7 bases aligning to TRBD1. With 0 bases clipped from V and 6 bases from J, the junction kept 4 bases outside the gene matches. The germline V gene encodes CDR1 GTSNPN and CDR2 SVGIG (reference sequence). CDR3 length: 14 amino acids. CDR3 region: CAWSVSQGDEKLFF. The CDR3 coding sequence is TGTGCCTGGAGTGTCTCGCAGGGGGATGAAAAACTGTTTTTT.

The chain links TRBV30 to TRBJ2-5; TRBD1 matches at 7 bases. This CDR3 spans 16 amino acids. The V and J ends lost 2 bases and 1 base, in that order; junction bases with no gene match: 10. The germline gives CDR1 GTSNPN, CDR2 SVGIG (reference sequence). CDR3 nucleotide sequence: TGTGCCTGGAGTACCCTCAACAGGGGTTTCCAAGAGACCCAGTACTTC. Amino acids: CAWSTLNRGFQETQYF.

CDR3 coding DNA: TGTGCCAGCAGTTCGGGGGATTCCTATGGCTACACCTTC. Amino acid sequence: CASSSGDSYGYTF. V gene TRBV12-3 or TRBV12-4 combines with J gene TRBJ1-2; tentative D call: TRBD1 (5 bases). The CDR3 sequence is 13 residues long. Trimming removed 4 bases at V and 4 bases at J, with 10 bases between.

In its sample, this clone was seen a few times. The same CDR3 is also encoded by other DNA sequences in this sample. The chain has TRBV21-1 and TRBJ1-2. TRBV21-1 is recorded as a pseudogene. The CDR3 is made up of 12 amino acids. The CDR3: CASSKGRDGYTF. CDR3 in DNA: TGTGCCAGCAGCAAAGGACGGGATGGCTACACCTTC.

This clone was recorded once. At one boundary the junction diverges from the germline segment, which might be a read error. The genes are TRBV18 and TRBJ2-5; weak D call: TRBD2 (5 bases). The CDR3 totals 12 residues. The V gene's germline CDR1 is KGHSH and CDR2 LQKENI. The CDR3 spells CASSPYGETQHF. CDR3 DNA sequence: TGTGCCAGCTCACCGTACGGGGAGACCCAGCACTTC.